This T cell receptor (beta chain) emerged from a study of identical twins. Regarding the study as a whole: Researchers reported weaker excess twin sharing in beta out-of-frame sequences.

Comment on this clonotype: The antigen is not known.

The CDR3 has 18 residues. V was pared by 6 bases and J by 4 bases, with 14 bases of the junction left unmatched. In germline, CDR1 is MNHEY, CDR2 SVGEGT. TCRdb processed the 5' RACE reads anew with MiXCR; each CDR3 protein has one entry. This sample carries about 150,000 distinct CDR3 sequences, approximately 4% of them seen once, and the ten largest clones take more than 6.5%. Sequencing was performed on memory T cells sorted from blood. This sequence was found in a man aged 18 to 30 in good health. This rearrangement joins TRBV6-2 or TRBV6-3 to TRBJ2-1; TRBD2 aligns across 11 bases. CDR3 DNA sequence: TGTGCCAGCAGCTATATACGACTAGCGGGAACTGAGTACAATGAGCAGTTCTTC. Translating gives CASSYIRLAGTEYNEQFF.